The clone carrying this T cell receptor beta chain was picked up one time. One junction end does not reproduce the germline sequence, and a read error may be involved. The data were obtained in a study of blood T cells in healthy people across ages. Germline loops: CDR1 MGHDK, CDR2 SYGVNS. This CDR3 is built from 13 residues. Alongside a J-beta primer mix, a sample-barcoded 5' primer served in a second PCR lasting 7 to 11 cycles. MiXCR, applied by TCRdb to the 5' RACE reads, yields one record per CDR3 protein. This repertoire shows 650,000 to 800,000 distinct CDR3 sequences, 40% to 50% found once; its top ten account for around 21%.

This TCR was sampled from a man in his 60s in good health. The chain has TRBV25-1 and TRBJ2-7; D gene unclear. The sequenced material came from blood. The CDR3 DNA is TGTGCCAGCAGCCGACGTGAGAGAGGCGAGCGGTACTTC. This sequence encodes CASSRRERGERYF.